Many counts were recorded for the clone carrying this T cell receptor beta chain. Its antigen is as yet unknown. The sample comes from a study of Graves' ophthalmopathy and Graves' hyperthyroidism. For the study at large: Specimen type is peripheral blood, obtained at initial diagnosis before any treatment.

TCR beta CDR3 regions were amplified from RNA transcripts. Scientists carried out first-round RT-PCR using HTBI primers and then a second-round multiplex PCR. TCRdb fed the multiplex PCR reads into MiXCR, producing one record per CDR3 protein. Among roughly 610,000 distinct CDR3 sequences listed, approximately 21% were seen once. Study-wide results and caveats: In blood appeared most of the expanded thyroid clonotypes whose frequency exceeded 0.001.

Patients with other autoimmune diseases, uncontrolled infections, pregnancy or lactation were excluded. The diagnosis was founded upon clinical symptoms, serum thyroxine, TRAb, thyroid ultrasound and orbital computed tomography. This CDR3 has 15 residues. Germline trimming cut 8 bases from V and 2 bases from J; bases unmatched to any gene: 8. The specimen sequenced was peripheral blood. The source of this sequence is a woman aged 18-29 years with stable Graves' hyperthyroidism. Some clones in this sample may be carry-over from other donors' samples. This chain connects TRBV12-3 or TRBV12-4 to TRBJ2-2; 7 positions agree with TRBD2. Here the CDR3 DNA reads TGTGCCAGCCATGAGCGGGGTCTTAACACCGGGGAGCTGTTTTTT. Translation gives CASHERGLNTGELFF.